The entry below gives a single T cell receptor beta chain sequence along with its context. The CDR3 end is not reached by the read, which stops 3 residues before it; the germline J gene fills it in. All participants had a single incident cervical HPV16 infection, and prevalent HPV16 infections were excluded. This specimen belongs to a study of T cells in women clearing cervical HPV infection. In the study overall: Controls gave blood once infection was undetectable; cases at lesion identification.

CDR1 MDHEN and CDR2 SYDVKM come from the germline V gene. V dropped 7 bases and J dropped 1 base, with 9 bases sitting between them. The length of the CDR3 is 13 residues. This table comes from immunoSEQ multiplex PCR, and its TCRdb copy is limited to in-frame clones, with some not included. The sample holds tens of thousands of clones. Specimen: blood buffy coat. The receptor's source is a woman between 18 and 75 years old with a cervical HPV16 infection that either progressed to CIN3+ or cleared (not recorded which). The V gene is TRBV28, the J gene TRBJ2-3; D may be TRBD1 (5 bases). CDR3 bases read: TGTGCCAGCATTCAGGGTGGCACAGATACG. It translates to CASIQGGTDT. The whole CDR3 protein is CASIQGGTDTQYF.